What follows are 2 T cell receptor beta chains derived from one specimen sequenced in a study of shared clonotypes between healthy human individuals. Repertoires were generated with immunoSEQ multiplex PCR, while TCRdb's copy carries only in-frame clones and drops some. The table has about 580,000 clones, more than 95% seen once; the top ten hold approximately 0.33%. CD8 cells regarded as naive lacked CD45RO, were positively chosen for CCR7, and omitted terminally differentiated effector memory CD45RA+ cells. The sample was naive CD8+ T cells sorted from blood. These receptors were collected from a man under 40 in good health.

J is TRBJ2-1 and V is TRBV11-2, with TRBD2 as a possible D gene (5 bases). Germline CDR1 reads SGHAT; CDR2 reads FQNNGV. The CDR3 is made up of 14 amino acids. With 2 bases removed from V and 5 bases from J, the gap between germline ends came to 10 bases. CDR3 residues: CASSLSVGDNEQFF. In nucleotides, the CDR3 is TGTGCCAGCAGCTTATCTGTCGGGGACAATGAGCAGTTCTTC.

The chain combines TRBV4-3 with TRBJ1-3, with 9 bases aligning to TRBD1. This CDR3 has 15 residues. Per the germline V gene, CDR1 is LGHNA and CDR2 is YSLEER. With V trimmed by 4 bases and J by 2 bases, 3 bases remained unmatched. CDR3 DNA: TGCGCCAGCAGCCCAGGGACAGGGCCTGGAAACACCATATATTTT. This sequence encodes CASSPGTGPGNTIYF.